This T cell receptor beta chain is drawn from a study of OX40 agonist ivuxolimab in advanced cancers. Overall study results and limits: Antigen specificity was not determined for the expanded peripheral T cells. Patients with a partial response at 0.1-3.0 mg/kg had among the lowest clonal expansion.

The data were produced by immunoSEQ multiplex PCR, yet TCRdb's version contains in-frame clones alone and is incomplete. Of fewer than 80,000 clones in the sample, around 83% were seen once. CDR1 and CDR2 (germline): SGHAT, FQDESV (reference sequence). Trimming cost V 5 bases and J 6 bases, with 16 bases left between them. The CDR3 loop spans 14 amino acids. This clone was observed a single time. Its matching antigen is unknown. The sequencing here drew on CD4+ or CD8+ T cells sorted from blood, taken in a trial of the OX40 agonist ivuxolimab. The clonotype originates from an adult with an advanced solid tumor such as melanoma, head and neck, liver or kidney cancer. The chain recombines TRBV11-1 with TRBJ1-2; D is perhaps TRBD1 (5 bases). The chain's CDR3 is CASSPRGALNGYTF. The CDR3, as DNA: TGTGCCAGCAGCCCACGGGGCGCTCTAAATGGCTACACCTTC.